The 5 T cell receptor beta chains below all came from one sample that was sequenced in a study of memory CD4+ T cells and cytomegalovirus serostatus. Single viable CD3+CD4+CD8-CD45RO+ cells were sorted as the memory CD4+ T cells. Produced via immunoSEQ multiplex PCR; TCRdb's table is partial and in-frame only. The sample has around 25,000 clones, 76% seen once. Sequencing was carried out using memory CD4+ T cells from blood. The receptor source for this set is an adult in good health and CMV-seronegative.

This clone was seen a few times. This chain joins TRBV7-9 and TRBJ2-5, with D unclear. The germline gives CDR1 SEHNR, CDR2 FQNEAQ (reference sequence). V lost 5 bases and J 10 bases, leaving 14 bases between the germline ends. This CDR3 has 12 residues. The CDR3 nucleotides are TGTGCCAGCAGCCGCCAGACCCTCGACCAGTACTTC. Amino acid sequence: CASSRQTLDQYF.

The chain joins TRBV19 to TRBJ2-2; D is undetermined. Germline-derived CDR1 and CDR2 are LNHDA and SQIVND (reference sequence). The V end lost 1 base, the J end lost 4 bases, and 4 bases lay between the germline ends. CDR3 length: 13 amino acids. The chain's CDR3 is CASSIGGTGELFF. Here the CDR3 DNA reads TGTGCCAGTAGTATAGGAGGCACCGGGGAGCTGTTTTTT.

The rearrangement joins TRBV18 to TRBJ2-3; TRBD1 matches 10 bases. J lost 3 bases, V lost 2 bases, and 8 bases had no gene match. Germline CDR1 and CDR2: KGHSH and LQKENI. The CDR3 spans 17 residues. In DNA, the CDR3 is TGTGCCAGCTCACCAGGGACAGGGGAAGAGGGAACAGATACGCAGTATTTT. Protein product: CASSPGTGEEGTDTQYF.

This chain joins TRBV19 and TRBJ1-5, with D perhaps TRBD1 (5 bases). CDR1 LNHDA and CDR2 SQIVND come from the germline V gene (reference sequence). The CDR3 is 17 amino acids. Trimming stripped 5 bases from V and 3 bases from J, with 20 bases between. The CDR3 is CASSSKANQGYNQPQHF. CDR3 nucleotide sequence: TGTGCCAGTAGTTCCAAAGCCAATCAGGGTTACAATCAGCCCCAGCATTTT.

In its sample, this clone was seen a few times. This chain connects TRBV28 to TRBJ1-3; tentatively, D is TRBD1 (6 bases). V shed 8 bases and J shed 1 base, with 21 bases lying between them. The germline V gene has CDR1 MDHEN and CDR2 SYDVKM. CDR3 size: 17 residues. The CDR3 nucleotides read TGTGCCAGCCTCCAATATTCCGGACAGCCATCTGGAAACACCATATATTTT. Protein sequence: CASLQYSGQPSGNTIYF.